This T cell receptor beta chain is drawn from a study of graft-versus-host responses after intestinal transplantation. Study at large: Anti-thymocyte globulin served as induction for all recipients, who then took tacrolimus and steroids for 2 to 4 years.

This clone was counted a single time. The antigen remains undetermined. The table came from immunoSEQ multiplex PCR; TCRdb's copy has only in-frame clones and leaves some out. The sample holds about 51,000 clones, 70% to 90% seen once. CDR1 is SGHKS and CDR2 is YYEKEE in the germline V gene (reference sequence). The CDR3 covers 17 residues. Germline trimming cut 4 bases from V and 0 bases from J; bases unmatched to any gene: 10. The sample here was unstimulated CD4+ T cells sorted from spleen or lymph node cells, taken before transplant. The TCR originated in a human donor who was the organ donor for an intestinal transplant. The genes are TRBV5-5 and TRBJ2-1; 7 bases map to TRBD1. The CDR3 here is CASSGEPAGGSYNEQFF. CDR3 DNA sequence: TGTGCCAGCAGCGGGGAGCCGGCAGGGGGCTCCTACAATGAGCAGTTCTTC.